The 17 T cell receptor beta chains presented below share a single source sample, sequenced in a study of blood T cells in healthy people across ages. It was with a sample-barcoded 5' primer and a J-beta primer mix that a second PCR of roughly 6 to 12 cycles was run. TCRdb re-called the 5' RACE reads through MiXCR, storing one row per CDR3 protein. The table has about 1.6 million distinct CDR3 sequences, roughly a third seen once. Sequencing input: blood. These receptors all stem from a woman under 40 in good health.

The table lists this clonotype with many counts. CDR3: CASSLVEQFF. Written as DNA, the CDR3 is TGTGCCAGCAGCTTAGTGGAGCAGTTCTTC. This chain joins TRBV7-2 and TRBJ2-1; no clear D gene. V lost 1 base and J lost 10, with 2 bases in between. The germline CDR1 and CDR2 sequences are SGHTA and FQGNSA. CDR3 length: 10 residues.

The count of this clonotype is one. This rearrangement joins TRBV7-3 to TRBJ2-6; tentatively, D is TRBD2 (5 bases). The CDR3 sequence is 16 residues long. With 5 bases removed from V and 2 bases from J, the gap between germline ends came to 13 bases. Germline CDR1 SGHTA, CDR2 FQGTGA. CDR3: CASSLKTGTGANVLTF. In nucleotides, the CDR3 is TGTGCCAGCAGCCTAAAGACGGGGACTGGGGCCAACGTCCTGACTTTC. Full variable domain (outside the CDR3, taken from reference TRBV7-3 and TRBJ2-6): GAGVSQTPSNKVTEKGKYVELRCDPISGHTALYWYRQSLGQGPEFLIYFQGTGAADDSGLPNDRFFAVRPEGSVSTLKIQRTERGDSAVYLCASSLKTGTGANVLTFGAGSRLTVL.

The V gene is TRBV18, the J gene TRBJ2-7, with D perhaps being TRBD1 or TRBD2 (5 bases each). The CDR3 contains 16 residues. Germline V lookup: CDR1 KGHSH, CDR2 LQKENI. The ends were cut back, 0 bases at V and 7 bases at J, with 19 bases in the middle. The CDR3 DNA reads as TGTGCCAGCTCACCACCGGGGGTGTCATTTTACGCGGAGCAGTACTTC. Amino acid sequence: CASSPPGVSFYAEQYF.

V usage is TRBV20-1 and J usage is TRBJ2-5, with D possibly TRBD2 on 5 matching bases. The ends were cut back, 6 bases at V and 2 bases at J, with 13 bases in the middle. This CDR3 comprises 13 residues. Germline loops: CDR1 DFQATT, CDR2 SNEGSKA (reference sequence). CDR3 DNA sequence: TGCAGTGCCCCGGTGAGACTACAAGAGACCCAGTACTTC. Translated: CSAPVRLQETQYF.

This clonotype was seen more than once but under ten times. The rearrangement joins TRBV11-2 to TRBJ2-5; 7 positions agree with TRBD2. With 1 base clipped from V and 2 bases from J, the junction kept 10 bases outside the gene matches. The CDR3 has 17 residues. The germline V gene encodes CDR1 SGHAT and CDR2 FQNNGV. As DNA, the CDR3 is TGTGCCAGCAGCTTAGGGACTAGGCTTACAGCGCAAGAGACCCAGTACTTC. Residues: CASSLGTRLTAQETQYF.

This chain links TRBV3-1 with TRBJ1-2; maybe TRBD1 (6 bases). CDR1 and CDR2 from the germline V gene are LGHDT and YNNKEL (reference sequence). The CDR3 totals 15 residues. Trimming took off 4 bases at V and 0 bases at J, with 12 bases between the two ends. This CDR3 is CASSPSRQANYGYTF. DNA for the CDR3: TGTGCCAGCAGCCCCAGCCGACAGGCTAACTATGGCTACACCTTC.

Points on this clonotype: A much larger clone differs from this one at a single base, so this may be a read error. The V call is TRBV29-1, the J call TRBJ2-3; 15 bases agree with TRBD2. The CDR3 has 14 amino acids. Germline V lookup: CDR1 SQVTM, CDR2 ANQGSEA. Written as DNA, the CDR3 is TGCAGCGGGACTAGCGGGGGGGTGACAGGTACGCAGTATTTT. Protein product: CSGTSGGVTGTQYF.

This clonotype was seen many times. This chain uses TRBV12-3 or TRBV12-4 with TRBJ2-5; D might be TRBD2 (6 bases). V was trimmed by 5 bases and J by 9 bases, leaving 19 bases between them. The CDR3 spans 14 residues. CDR3 in amino acids: CASSPGLGPGSQYF. Written as DNA, the CDR3 is TGTGCCAGCAGTCCGGGACTCGGCCCTGGGTCCCAGTACTTC.

This clonotype was recorded once. The junction departs from germline at one end; a sequencing error may be responsible. V usage is TRBV12-3 or TRBV12-4 and J usage is TRBJ2-2; D is possibly TRBD1 (5 bases). There are 14 residues in the CDR3. DNA for the CDR3: TGTGCCGGCAGCCTCGACAGAAACACCGGGGAGCTGTTTTTT. It codes for CAGSLDRNTGELFF.

The chain joins TRBV18 to TRBJ1-2; tentatively, D is TRBD1 (5 bases). The CDR3 consists of 20 residues. Germline values: CDR1 KGHSH, CDR2 LQKENI. V was shortened by 6 bases and J by 2 bases, with 31 bases between the two germline ends. This chain's CDR3 is CASSPKTIFKREDKNYGYTF. The DNA for the CDR3 is TGTGCCAGCTCTCCTAAAACGATCTTCAAACGCGAGGACAAGAACTATGGCTACACCTTC.

This clonotype was picked up a small number of times. This sequence joins TRBV29-1 and TRBJ1-2; 8 bases align to TRBD1. The CDR3 consists of 15 residues. V shed 2 bases, J shed 2 bases, and the junction held 7 bases outside the gene matches. CDR1 is SQVTM and CDR2 is ANQGSEA in the germline V gene. The CDR3 spells CSVELRDRTNYGYTF. The DNA for the CDR3 is TGCAGCGTTGAACTCCGGGACAGGACGAACTATGGCTACACCTTC.

On this clonotype itself: Being one base from a much bigger clone, this may be a read error. The J gene is TRBJ2-1, the V gene TRBV29-1; D gene ambiguous. The CDR3 is made up of 12 amino acids. Germline CDR1 and CDR2: SQVTM and ANQGSEA. The chain's CDR3 is CGVRSPGNEQFF. CDR3 in DNA: TGCGGCGTTAGGTCGCCGGGCAATGAGCAGTTCTTC.

This clonotype was detected a few times. V and J are TRBV7-9 and TRBJ2-1; D is undetermined. The ends were cut back, 4 bases at V and 5 bases at J, with 15 bases in the middle. Germline CDR1 is SEHNR and CDR2 is FQNEAQ (reference sequence). CDR3 length equals 15 residues. The CDR3 region is CASSSSSLINNEQFF. CDR3 sequence (DNA): TGTGCCAGCAGCTCTAGTAGCCTGATAAACAATGAGCAGTTCTTC. The full variable domain, rest sourced from reference TRBV7-9 and TRBJ2-1, is DTGVSQNPRHKITKRGQNVTFRCDPISEHNRLYWYRQTLGQGPEFLTYFQNEAQLEKSRLLSDRFSAERPKGSFSTLEIQRTEQGDSAMYLCASSSSSLINNEQFFGPGTRLTVL.

The chain links TRBV27 to TRBJ2-3; TRBD2 matches at 7 bases. This CDR3 is 15 amino acids long. Unmatched junction bases numbered 8, after V lost 6 bases and J lost 2 bases. Germline assignment: CDR1 MNHEY and CDR2 SMNVEV (reference sequence). CDR3 residues: CASRIRGRVTDTQYF. CDR3 nucleotides: TGTGCCAGCAGGATTCGGGGGAGGGTCACAGATACGCAGTATTTT.

The genes are TRBV20-1 and TRBJ1-4, with a possible D match to TRBD1 (5 bases). Trimming took 0 bases from V and 5 from J, leaving 16 bases between them. The V gene's germline CDR1 is DFQATT and CDR2 SNEGSKA (reference sequence). The CDR3 totals 16 residues. As DNA, the CDR3 is TGCAGTGCTAGAGACCTGTCCGGGACGGAGAATGAAAAACTGTTTTTT. Residues: CSARDLSGTENEKLFF.

A note on this clonotype: A much larger clone lies one base from this, so it may be a read error. J is TRBJ2-3 and V is TRBV7-2; TRBD2 might be the D (6 bases). The CDR3 consists of 14 residues. Germline V gives CDR1 SGHTA, CDR2 FQGNSA. CDR3 loop: CAGSPWASEDTQYF. The DNA for the CDR3 is TGTGCCGGCAGCCCCTGGGCTAGCGAAGATACGCAGTATTTT.

The V call is TRBV6-5, the J call TRBJ2-7; tentative D call: TRBD2 (5 bases). Trimming left V 6 bases short and J 0 bases short, with 12 bases between. Germline values: CDR1 MNHEY, CDR2 SVGAGI. CDR3 length equals 14 residues. In nucleotides, the CDR3 is TGTGCCAGCAGCCGCGGGCCGAGCTCCTACGAGCAGTACTTC. It specifies CASSRGPSSYEQYF.